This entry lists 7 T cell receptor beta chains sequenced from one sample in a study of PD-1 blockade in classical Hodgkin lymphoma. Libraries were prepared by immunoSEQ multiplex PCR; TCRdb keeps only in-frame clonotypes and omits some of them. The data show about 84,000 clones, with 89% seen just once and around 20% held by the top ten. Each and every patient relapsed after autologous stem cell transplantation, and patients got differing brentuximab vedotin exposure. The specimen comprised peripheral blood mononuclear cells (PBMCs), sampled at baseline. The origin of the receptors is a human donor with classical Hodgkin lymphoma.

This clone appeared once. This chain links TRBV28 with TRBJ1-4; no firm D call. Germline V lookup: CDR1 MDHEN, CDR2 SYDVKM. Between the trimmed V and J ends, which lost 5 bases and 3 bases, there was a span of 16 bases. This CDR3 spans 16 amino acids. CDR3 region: CASSGLVGSSNEKLFF. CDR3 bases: TGTGCCAGCAGTGGTTTAGTAGGGAGTTCTAATGAAAAACTGTTTTTT.

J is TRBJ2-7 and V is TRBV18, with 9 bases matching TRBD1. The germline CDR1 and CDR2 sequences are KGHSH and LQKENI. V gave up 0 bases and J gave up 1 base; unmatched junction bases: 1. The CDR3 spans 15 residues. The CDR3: CASSPPGTGSYEQYF. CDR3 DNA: TGTGCCAGCTCACCACCCGGGACAGGGTCCTACGAGCAGTACTTC.

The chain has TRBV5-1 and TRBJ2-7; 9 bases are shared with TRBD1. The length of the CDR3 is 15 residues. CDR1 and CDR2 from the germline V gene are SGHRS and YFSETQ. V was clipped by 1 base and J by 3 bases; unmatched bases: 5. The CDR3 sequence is CASSLTQGAIYEQYF. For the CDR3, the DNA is TGCGCCAGCAGCTTGACACAGGGGGCGATCTACGAGCAGTACTTC. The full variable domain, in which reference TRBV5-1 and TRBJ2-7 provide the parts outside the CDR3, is KAGVTQTPRYLIKTRGQQVTLSCSPISGHRSVSWYQQTPGQGLQFLFEYFSETQRNKGNFPGRFSGRQFSNSRSEMNVSTLELGDSALYLCASSLTQGAIYEQYFGPGTRLTVT.

The CDR3 DNA follows: TGCGCCAGCAGCCAGAGCGGCAAGGGACACCGGCAAGAAAAACTGTTTTTT. Amino acid sequence: CASSQSGKGHRQEKLFF. The rearrangement joins TRBV4-3 to TRBJ1-4, with D perhaps matching TRBD1 (6 bases). The V end lost 3 bases, the J end lost 8 bases, and 22 bases lay between the germline ends. Germline CDR1 reads LGHNA; CDR2 reads YSLEER. CDR3 length: 17 amino acids.

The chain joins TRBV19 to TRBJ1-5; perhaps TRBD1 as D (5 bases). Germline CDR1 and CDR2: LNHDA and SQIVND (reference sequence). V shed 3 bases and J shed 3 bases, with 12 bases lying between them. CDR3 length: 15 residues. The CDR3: CASSMEGMVNQPQHF. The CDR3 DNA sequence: TGTGCCAGTAGTATGGAGGGGATGGTCAATCAGCCCCAGCATTTT.

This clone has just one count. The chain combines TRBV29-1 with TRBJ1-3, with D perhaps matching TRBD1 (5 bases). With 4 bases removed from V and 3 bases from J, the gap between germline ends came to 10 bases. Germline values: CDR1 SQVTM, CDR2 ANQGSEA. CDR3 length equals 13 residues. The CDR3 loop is CSVARGVGNTIYF. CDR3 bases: TGCAGCGTTGCTCGGGGGGTTGGAAACACCATATATTTT.

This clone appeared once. Here the CDR3 reads CASSADGEGDYEQYF. CDR3 nucleotide sequence: TGTGCCAGCAGCGCCGACGGGGAAGGAGACTACGAGCAGTACTTC. This chain links TRBV2 with TRBJ2-7; a possible D gene is TRBD2 (5 bases). Looked up from germline, CDR1 is SNHLY and CDR2 is FYNNEI. CDR3 length equals 15 residues. V was shortened by 6 bases and J by 3 bases, with 18 bases between the two germline ends.